The 6 T cell receptor beta chains listed next were all sequenced from one sample in a study of blood T cell repertoires in COVID-19. Clones were read by immunoSEQ multiplex PCR, and TCRdb kept only the in-frame ones, dropping some. The sample yields some 130,000 clones, roughly nine tenths seen once. Sequencing input: peripheral blood. The source is a man aged 50 to 59 with active COVID-19.

The chain employs TRBV7-8 and TRBJ1-2; maybe TRBD1 (6 bases). V lost 1 base, J lost 3 bases, and 12 bases lay in between. Germline V gene sequence: CDR1 SGHVS, CDR2 FQNEAQ. The CDR3 loop spans 15 amino acids. The CDR3: CASSLVGAGDYGYTF. The CDR3 nucleotides are TGTGCCAGCAGCTTAGTGGGGGCAGGAGACTATGGCTACACCTTC.

The rearrangement joins TRBV11-1 to TRBJ2-3; perhaps TRBD2 as D (6 bases). The germline CDR1 and CDR2 sequences are SGHAT and FQDESV (reference sequence). V was cut by 0 bases and J by 2 bases, with 9 bases left in between. The CDR3 totals 15 residues. The CDR3 loop is CASSLARGTTDTQYF. CDR3 nucleotides: TGTGCCAGCAGCTTAGCCCGGGGGACCACAGATACGCAGTATTTT.

This clone was seen once. The genes are TRBV27 and TRBJ2-7; D gene unclear. Between the trimmed V and J ends, which lost 3 bases and 2 bases, there was a span of 14 bases. This CDR3 is built from 15 residues. From germline, CDR1 is MNHEY and CDR2 SMNVEV (reference sequence). In DNA form, the CDR3 reads TGTGCCAGCAGTTTTACCTCCGGGTCCGCCTACGAGCAGTACTTC. It specifies CASSFTSGSAYEQYF.

This chain links TRBV30 with TRBJ1-6; no firm D call. With 1 base removed from V and 6 bases from J, the gap between germline ends came to 10 bases. The CDR3 consists of 14 residues. CDR1 is GTSNPN and CDR2 is SVGIG in the germline V gene (reference sequence). The CDR3 bases are TGTGCCTGGAGTGGAATAATGAGTAATTCACCCCTCCACTTT. This encodes CAWSGIMSNSPLHF.

The gene calls are TRBV7-8 and TRBJ1-3, with a possible D match to TRBD1 (5 bases). V dropped 6 bases and J dropped 0 bases, with 12 bases sitting between them. Germline V gene sequence: CDR1 SGHVS, CDR2 FQNEAQ. The CDR3 runs 15 residues. The CDR3 protein is CASREQAHSGNTIYF. In DNA, the CDR3 is TGTGCCAGCAGGGAACAGGCCCACTCTGGAAACACCATATATTTT.

This chain links TRBV3-1 (or the pseudogene TRBV3-2) with TRBJ2-3; 8 positions agree with TRBD1. CDR1 is LGHDT and CDR2 is YNNKEL in the germline V gene (reference sequence). The CDR3 length is 15 residues. The V gene end was trimmed by 4 bases and the J gene end by 2 bases; junction bases not matched to a gene: 5. The CDR3 sequence is CASSLRDRITDTQYF. CDR3 sequence (DNA): TGTGCCAGCAGCCTACGGGACAGGATCACAGATACGCAGTATTTT.